Listed below are T cell receptor beta chains from one sample, sequenced in a study of blood T cell repertoires in COVID-19. The protocol was immunoSEQ multiplex PCR, while the TCRdb copy is restricted to in-frame clones and leaves out a portion. Of approximately 230,000 clones listed, about 90% are singletons. What was sequenced was PBMCs or T cells enriched from blood (not recorded which). The receptors were gathered from a woman in her late teens or twenties who had recovered from COVID-19. The CDR3 runs from the conserved cysteine through the conserved F or W. D genes are given only for firm matches. A clone size is listed for some rows: how often the clone was seen (once, few, many), or a class if it is expanded.

>NA|TRBV3-1/TRBV3-2|TRBJ2-2|NA
CASSQAWGENTGELFF
TGTGCCAGCAGCCAAGCTTGGGGGGAGAACACCGGGGAGCTGTTTTTT
>TRBD1|TRBV7-3|TRBJ2-2|NA
CASSLRAGTGWIGELFF
TGTGCCAGCAGCTTACGGGCTGGGACAGGGTGGATCGGGGAGCTGTTTTTT
>NA|TRBV10-1|TRBJ1-3|NA
CASTRPRRSSGNTIYF
TGCGCCAGCACCAGACCGCGGAGGAGCTCTGGAAACACCATATATTTT
>NA|TRBV29-1|TRBJ1-1|NA
CSVETGHRAFF
TGCAGCGTTGAAACAGGGCACAGAGCTTTCTTT
>NA|TRBV5-4|TRBJ1-2|NA
CASSGPPGGTNYGYTF
TGTGCCAGCTCCGGTCCCCCGGGGGGAACTAACTATGGCTACACCTTC
>NA|TRBV7-6|TRBJ2-2|NA
CASSLARVSGGELFF
TGTGCCAGCAGCTTAGCTCGGGTGTCCGGCGGGGAGCTGTTTTTT
>NA|TRBV5-1|TRBJ1-2|NA
CASSSEGQSLGGYTF
TGCGCCAGCAGCTCGGAGGGTCAGTCCCTTGGTGGCTACACCTTC
>TRBD1|TRBV7-9|TRBJ1-1|NA
CASSLRQGVLNTEAFF
TGTGCCAGCAGCTTAAGACAGGGGGTCCTGAACACTGAAGCTTTCTTT
>TRBD1|TRBV27|TRBJ2-7|NA
CASNQFGAGGGYEQYF
TGTGCCAGCAATCAATTTGGGGCAGGGGGCGGGTACGAGCAGTACTTC
>NA|TRBV5-1|TRBJ2-1|few
CASSFVGGSYDNEQFF
TGCGCCAGCAGCTTTGTTGGAGGTTCTTACGACAATGAGCAGTTCTTC